The 9 T cell receptor beta chains presented below share a single source sample, sequenced in a study of human T cells and chemical hapten exposure. Time point described: patch test 2, 6 weeks after DPC sensitization. As for treatment: therapeutic diphenylcyclopropenone sensitization with weekly scalp DPC. In TCRdb, the RACE reads were re-called with MiXCR into one record per CDR3 protein. The sample carries 69,000 or so distinct CDR3 sequences, about 9.4% recorded once. Sequences were derived from whole blood, sampled in connection with sensitization to the hapten diphenylcyclopropenone (DPC). Every receptor here comes from a woman between 50 and 59 years old with alopecia areata. Some clones in this sample may be carry-over from other donors' samples.

In its sample, this clonotype was seen many times. V usage is TRBV9 and J usage is TRBJ1-6; D is undetermined. Germline CDR1 is SGDLS and CDR2 is YYNGEE. The CDR3 loop spans 14 amino acids. The ends were cut back, 5 bases at V and 1 base at J, with 7 bases in the middle. The CDR3: CASSRVSYNSPLHF. The CDR3 nucleotides are TGTGCCAGCAGTAGAGTTTCCTATAATTCACCCCTCCACTTT.

This clonotype has only a few counts. The J gene is TRBJ2-1, the V gene TRBV6-4, with D tentatively TRBD2 (5 bases). Trimming stripped 0 bases from V and 0 bases from J, with 9 bases between. Per the germline V gene, CDR1 is MRHNA and CDR2 is SNTAGT. The CDR3 consists of 16 residues. The CDR3 region is CASSDSVGSSYNEQFF. The CDR3 bases are TGTGCCAGCAGTGACTCGGTGGGGAGCTCCTACAATGAGCAGTTCTTC.

The chain combines TRBV30 with TRBJ1-2; D is possibly TRBD1 (5 bases). Deletions cut 6 bases from V and 1 base from J, with 15 bases between. Germline assignment: CDR1 GTSNPN and CDR2 SVGIG (reference sequence). This CDR3 contains 14 residues. CDR3 amino acids: CACQIGDLNYGYTF. The CDR3 coding sequence is TGTGCCTGCCAGATAGGGGACCTTAACTATGGCTACACCTTC.

This clonotype appeared many times. This rearrangement joins TRBV29-1 to TRBJ2-1; D is perhaps TRBD2 (5 bases). The CDR3 length is 13 residues. V was trimmed by 5 bases and J by 1 base, leaving 9 bases between them. The germline CDR1 and CDR2 sequences are SQVTM and ANQGSEA. CDR3 in amino acids: CSVRAESYNEQFF. CDR3 bases: TGCAGCGTTAGAGCGGAGTCCTACAATGAGCAGTTCTTC.

This clonotype was seen a handful of times. The chain joins TRBV19 to TRBJ1-2; D gene uncertain. The CDR3 extends over 17 amino acids. Trimming took off 0 bases at V and 4 bases at J, with 18 bases between the two ends. Germline V gives CDR1 LNHDA, CDR2 SQIVND (reference sequence). The CDR3 here is CASSIDGPTKSIYGYTF. In nucleotides, the CDR3 is TGTGCCAGTAGTATAGATGGACCTACGAAGAGCATCTATGGCTACACCTTC. The complete variable domain, with remaining parts taken from reference TRBV19 and TRBJ1-2, reads DGGITQSPKYLFRKEGQNVTLSCEQNLNHDAMYWYRQDPGQGLRLIYYSQIVNDFQKGDIAEGYSVSREKKESFPLTVTSAQKNPTAFYLCASSIDGPTKSIYGYTFGSGTRLTVV.

The sample holds a few counts of this clonotype. This rearrangement joins TRBV19 to TRBJ2-3; no clear D. The V end was cut by 2 bases, the J end by 0 bases, with 6 bases between. Germline values: CDR1 LNHDA, CDR2 SQIVND (reference sequence). The CDR3 runs 14 residues. The CDR3 loop reads CASSISASTDTQYF. CDR3 nucleotide sequence: TGTGCCAGTAGTATATCGGCTAGCACAGATACGCAGTATTTT.

This clonotype showed up just a few times. This sequence joins TRBV29-1 and TRBJ2-6, with TRBD1 as a possible D gene (5 bases). The length of the CDR3 is 14 residues. Trimming took 4 bases from V and 4 from J, leaving 11 bases between them. Germline V gives CDR1 SQVTM, CDR2 ANQGSEA. The CDR3 nucleotides are TGCAGCGTTGTTGGGGCGCCAGGGGCCAACGTCCTGACTTTC. Translation: CSVVGAPGANVLTF.

This clonotype was seen ten or more times. The J gene is TRBJ1-1, the V gene TRBV5-1; 11 positions match TRBD1. Germline V gene lookup returns CDR1 SGHRS and CDR2 YFSETQ. This CDR3 has 17 residues. Losses at the gene ends were 2 bases for V and 6 bases for J; bases not matched to a gene: 12. CDR3 in DNA: TGCGCCAGCAGCTTCGGACAGGGGGCTCTGCTATCCGCTGAAGCTTTCTTT. As protein: CASSFGQGALLSAEAFF. Full variable domain (missing parts from reference TRBV5-1 and TRBJ1-1): KAGVTQTPRYLIKTRGQQVTLSCSPISGHRSVSWYQQTPGQGLQFLFEYFSETQRNKGNFPGRFSGRQFSNSRSEMNVSTLELGDSALYLCASSFGQGALLSAEAFFGQGTRLTVV.

This clonotype has more than one count but fewer than ten. The chain carries TRBV6-2 or TRBV6-3 and TRBJ1-1; D unresolved. Germline CDR1 reads MNHEY; CDR2 reads SVGEGT. CDR3 size: 17 residues. V was cut by 0 bases and J by 0 bases, with 14 bases left in between. The CDR3 here is CASSYSDETHMNTEAFF. DNA for the CDR3: TGTGCCAGCAGTTACTCCGACGAAACCCACATGAACACTGAAGCTTTCTTT.